These 13 T cell receptor beta chains were sequenced from one sample in a study of blood T cell repertoires in COVID-19. Here immunoSEQ multiplex PCR was the method, and the copy in TCRdb shows in-frame clones only, minus some. The data hold some 490,000 clones, with 70% to 90% observed a single time. Sequencing was carried out using peripheral blood. The receptors were sampled from a human donor in a cohort sampled during active COVID-19.

The sample holds one count of this clone. The rearrangement uses TRBV9 and TRBJ2-1; 13 positions match TRBD2. V lost 0 bases to trimming and J lost 10 bases; unmatched junction nucleotides: 4. This CDR3 is built from 15 residues. In germline, CDR1 is SGDLS, CDR2 YYNGEE. CDR3 amino acids: CASSVGLAGGWEQFF. The CDR3 bases are TGTGCCAGCAGCGTAGGACTAGCGGGAGGATGGGAGCAGTTCTTC.

The chain uses TRBV11-3 and TRBJ2-5; no clear D gene. Germline lookup yields CDR1 SGHNT and CDR2 YENEEA. V was clipped by 4 bases and J by 5 bases, with 17 bases between them. CDR3 length: 15 amino acids. The CDR3 loop is CASSSGSKLRETQYF. The CDR3 DNA sequence: TGTGCCAGCAGCTCAGGATCTAAACTCCGGGAGACCCAGTACTTC.

The chain joins TRBV11-1 to TRBJ2-1; TRBD2 aligns across 9 bases. The CDR3 is 15 residues long. Germline CDR1 and CDR2: SGHAT and FQDESV (reference sequence). Germline trimming cut 5 bases from V and 7 bases from J; bases unmatched to any gene: 9. The CDR3 nucleotides are TGTGCCAGCAGCGCGGGACTAGCCGTTCTTAATGAGCAGTTCTTC. Translating it yields CASSAGLAVLNEQFF.

This sequence joins TRBV5-8 and TRBJ2-2; TRBD2 agrees at 8 bases. V gave up 3 bases and J gave up 6 bases; unmatched junction bases: 10. The CDR3 sequence is 16 residues long. Germline V CDR1 and CDR2: SGHTS, YDEGEE. CDR3 bases: TGTGCCAGCAGCTCGTGGGGAGCGGGGGCCGCCGGGGAGCTGTTTTTT. Its protein is CASSSWGAGAAGELFF.

The V gene is TRBV2, the J gene TRBJ1-5; TRBD1 agrees at 11 bases. Germline trimming cut 7 bases from V and 7 bases from J; bases unmatched to any gene: 3. The CDR3 consists of 13 residues. Germline lookup yields CDR1 SNHLY and CDR2 FYNNEI. DNA of the CDR3: TGTGCCAGCATGGGGACAGGGGGACAGCCCCAGCATTTT. It specifies CASMGTGGQPQHF.

The genes are TRBV28 and TRBJ2-2; D ambiguous. CDR3 size: 14 residues. V lost 0 bases, J lost 5 bases, and 7 bases lay in between. Germline V CDR1 and CDR2: MDHEN, SYDVKM. The CDR3 DNA sequence: TGTGCCAGCAGTTTATGGGTAGAGACCGGGGAGCTGTTTTTT. Amino acid sequence: CASSLWVETGELFF.

The chain employs TRBV19 and TRBJ1-1; D gene uncertain. CDR1 is LNHDA and CDR2 is SQIVND in the germline V gene (reference sequence). Trimming removed 6 bases at V and 4 bases at J, with 15 bases between. CDR3 length: 14 residues. CDR3 coding DNA: TGTGCCAGTAGGACTCCAGCCGGGGTCACTGAAGCTTTCTTT. It yields the protein CASRTPAGVTEAFF.

The rearrangement joins TRBV4-3 to TRBJ2-2; TRBD1 agrees at 11 bases. The CDR3 length is 18 residues. Unmatched junction bases numbered 12, after V lost 4 bases and J lost 5 bases. Germline-derived CDR1 and CDR2 are LGHNA and YSLEER. CDR3 in amino acids: CASSLVAPGQGVTGELFF. CDR3 coding DNA: TGCGCCAGCAGCCTTGTAGCGCCGGGACAGGGGGTTACCGGGGAGCTGTTTTTT.

This clone has only a few counts. The chain is built from TRBV30 and TRBJ1-3; 8 bases are a match to TRBD1. CDR3 length: 18 amino acids. V shed 4 bases and J 0 bases; nucleotides not matched to a gene: 14. Germline V CDR1 and CDR2: GTSNPN, SVGIG (reference sequence). CDR3 nucleotide sequence: TGTGCCTGGACCGCCCACTTCGGGACAGGCCACTCTGGAAACACCATATATTTT. Amino acid sequence: CAWTAHFGTGHSGNTIYF.

This chain links TRBV10-1 with TRBJ2-7; 14 bases are a match to TRBD2. The CDR3 has 16 amino acids. Germline V gene sequence: CDR1 WNHNN, CDR2 SYGVQD (reference sequence). The ends lost 5 bases at V and 2 bases at J; junction bases unmatched: 5. The CDR3 DNA is TGCGCCAGCAGTCGCGGACTAGCGGGAGGCACCTACGAGCAGTACTTC. Protein product: CASSRGLAGGTYEQYF.

This clone was picked up a small number of times. J is TRBJ1-3 and V is TRBV19; D not resolved. The germline gives CDR1 LNHDA, CDR2 SQIVND (reference sequence). CDR3 length: 13 residues. V lost 8 bases to trimming and J lost 0 bases, with 8 bases between them. CDR3: CASLSLSGNTIYF. CDR3 DNA sequence: TGTGCCAGTCTTTCACTCTCTGGAAACACCATATATTTT.

V and J are TRBV3-1 (or the pseudogene TRBV3-2) and TRBJ2-7, with D perhaps TRBD1 (5 bases). CDR1 LGHDT and CDR2 YNNKEL come from the germline V gene (reference sequence). The CDR3 extends over 16 amino acids. Trimming pared 3 bases from V and 0 bases from J, leaving 15 bases between. The CDR3 nucleotides read TGTGCCAGCAGCCAGGGCAATGGGGCCTACTCCTACGAGCAGTACTTC. It is translated as CASSQGNGAYSYEQYF.

J is TRBJ1-1 and V is TRBV7-9; 8 nucleotides agree with TRBD1. The CDR3 length is 14 residues. Germline V gene sequence: CDR1 SEHNR, CDR2 FQNEAQ (reference sequence). Trimming took 5 bases from V and 4 from J; bases not matched to a gene: 6. The DNA of the CDR3 is TGTGCCAGCAGCGAAGACAGGGGTTTCACTGAAGCTTTCTTT. Translated, it gives CASSEDRGFTEAFF. Together with reference TRBV7-9 and TRBJ1-1, the CDR3 gives the full variable domain: DTGVSQNPRHKITKRGQNVTFRCDPISEHNRLYWYRQTLGQGPEFLTYFQNEAQLEKSRLLSDRFSAERPKGSFSTLEIQRTEQGDSAMYLCASSEDRGFTEAFFGQGTRLTVV.